This T cell receptor beta chain came from a study of blood T cell repertoires in COVID-19. Authors' methods: Using reference gene primer amplification, nucleated cell counts were estimated. Sequencing was performed with immunoSEQ multiplex PCR; in TCRdb, only in-frame clones are kept and a portion is missing. V and J calls and clone size follow that table, whereas D and trimming were derived from the DNA. The table records a few hundred thousand clones, approximately 87% of them present only once. The CDR3 totals 14 residues. Germline-derived CDR1 and CDR2 are MGHDK and SYGVNS. V shed 3 bases and J shed 3 bases, with 11 bases lying between them.

The receptor was isolated from a man between 60 and 75 years old who had recovered from COVID-19. The sequenced sample was peripheral blood. The chain couples TRBV25-1 to TRBJ1-2; weak D call: TRBD1 (6 bases). In DNA form, the CDR3 reads TGTGCCAGCAGTGATCAAGGACAGTACTATGGCTACACCTTC. This translates into CASSDQGQYYGYTF.